Shown below are 19 T cell receptor beta chains from a single sample sequenced in a study of regulatory T cells in long-lasting Graves disease (dated by TCRdb to about 2021). The method was multiplex PCR. The data were produced on an Illumina HiSeq 4000. TCR beta libraries were built with iRepertoire HTBI primers and Arm-PCR amplification of CDR3 regions. The public sequencing data were trimmed at Q25 with fastp and processed into clonotypes with MiXCR by TCRdb, which kept only in-frame beta chains. All rows with the same CDR3 protein become a single entry with the most common DNA and genes. The sample table contains 350,000 to 500,000 distinct CDR3 sequences; only one count was recorded for about a sixth of them. The ten top clones hold over 8.5% of the sample. The time point label on this specimen signifies: newly diagnosed GD, antithyroid drugs for less than 3 months. For both TCR sequencing and RNA sequencing, RNA was extracted from PBMCs in TRIzol.

The same data also went into a second study, on T cells in Graves' hyperthyroidism and ophthalmopathy.

The material sequenced was peripheral blood mononuclear cells (PBMCs), taken at new diagnosis, from a patient treated with antithyroid drugs. All receptors derive from a young woman with Graves disease. Donor details come from another sample of the same person, matched by shared clones.

The chain joins TRBV18 to TRBJ1-3, with D possibly matching TRBD1 (6 bases). The CDR3 sequence is 16 residues long. Germline assignment: CDR1 KGHSH and CDR2 LQKENI. Trimming pared 3 bases from V and 0 bases from J, leaving 12 bases between. DNA for the CDR3: TGTGCCAGCTCACCGGGACATCGCTACTCTGGAAACACCATATATTTT. Protein sequence: CASSPGHRYSGNTIYF.

This clonotype has a count of ten or more. The chain joins TRBV20-1 to TRBJ2-5; 7 bases are a match to TRBD2. The germline V gene encodes CDR1 DFQATT and CDR2 SNEGSKA (reference sequence). The trim removed 0 bases at V and 2 bases at J, leaving 3 bases unmatched. The CDR3 runs 14 residues. CDR3 DNA: TGCAGTGCTAGAGATCTAGCGGAGCAAGAGACCCAGTACTTC. It codes for CSARDLAEQETQYF.

This clonotype was found many times. The genes are TRBV7-2 and TRBJ2-7, with D unclear. Between the trimmed V and J ends, which lost 2 bases and 3 bases, there was a span of 8 bases. There are 13 residues in the CDR3. Germline values: CDR1 SGHTA, CDR2 FQGNSA. DNA of the CDR3: TGTGCCAGCAGCTTAAGATGGGTCTACGAGCAGTACTTC. Protein product: CASSLRWVYEQYF.

Of note for this clonotype: Just one base apart from a much larger clone, this may be a read error. The chain uses TRBV7-3 and TRBJ2-1, with TRBD2 identical over 9 bases. This CDR3 contains 16 residues. Germline CDR1 SGHTA, CDR2 FQGTGA. The CDR3 loop is CASSLAGGLAHNDQFF. The CDR3 nucleotides are TGTGCCAGCAGCTTAGCGGGGGGGCTAGCGCACAATGACCAGTTCTTC.

The chain employs TRBV19 and TRBJ2-1, with D possibly TRBD2 on 6 matching bases. V lost 3 bases and J lost 8, with 29 bases in between. The germline gives CDR1 LNHDA, CDR2 SQIVND (reference sequence). The CDR3 extends over 19 amino acids. The CDR3 loop reads CASSITLSRRDRIIDEQFF. CDR3 coding DNA: TGTGCCAGTAGTATTACCCTATCTCGGCGGGATCGGATAATAGATGAGCAGTTCTTC. Full variable domain (rest looked up from reference TRBV19 and TRBJ2-1): DGGITQSPKYLFRKEGQNVTLSCEQNLNHDAMYWYRQDPGQGLRLIYYSQIVNDFQKGDIAEGYSVSREKKESFPLTVTSAQKNPTAFYLCASSITLSRRDRIIDEQFFGPGTRLTVL.

There are a few counts of this clonotype. This chain connects TRBV20-1 to TRBJ2-5, with a possible D match to TRBD1 (6 bases). Germline V CDR1 and CDR2: DFQATT, SNEGSKA (reference sequence). CDR3 length: 13 amino acids. Trimming removed 6 bases from V and 3 bases from J, with 14 bases in between. The CDR3 spells CSALGDTEETQYF. CDR3 DNA sequence: TGCAGTGCCCTCGGGGACACCGAAGAGACCCAGTACTTC.

This sequence joins TRBV10-3 and TRBJ2-5, with 8 bases identical to TRBD1. The CDR3 sequence is 14 residues long. The V and J ends lost 6 bases and 1 base, in that order; junction bases with no gene match: 4. Germline V gene lookup returns CDR1 ENHRY and CDR2 SYGVKD. This CDR3 reads CAISGTGAQETQYF. DNA for the CDR3: TGTGCCATCAGCGGGACAGGAGCCCAAGAGACCCAGTACTTC.

This clonotype was found a few times. This chain links TRBV2 with TRBJ2-2; D may correspond to TRBD1 or TRBD2 (7 bases each). Germline CDR1 reads SNHLY; CDR2 reads FYNNEI. The CDR3 extends over 14 amino acids. Trimming pared 6 bases from V and 5 bases from J, leaving 13 bases between. Here the CDR3 DNA reads TGTGCCAGCAGACCAGGGGGGGGGACCGGGGAGCTGTTTTTT. It codes for CASRPGGGTGELFF.

The sample holds many counts of this clonotype. This chain uses TRBV11-2 with TRBJ2-1; D is perhaps TRBD2 (5 bases). The V gene lost 0 bases and the J gene lost 6 bases, with 15 bases spanning the gap. CDR3 length equals 16 residues. Per the germline V gene, CDR1 is SGHAT and CDR2 is FQNNGV. The CDR3 is CASSLEPGRGINEQFF. CDR3 nucleotides: TGTGCCAGCAGCTTAGAGCCCGGTCGGGGAATCAATGAGCAGTTCTTC.

In this sample, this clonotype turned up many times. The V and J genes are TRBV2 and TRBJ2-4, with D possibly being TRBD2 (6 bases). The V gene lost 6 bases and the J gene lost 0 bases, with 18 bases spanning the gap. CDR3 size: 17 residues. Per germline, CDR1 SNHLY and CDR2 FYNNEI. The CDR3 loop reads CASSPRGGIIAKNIQYF. The CDR3, as DNA: TGTGCCAGCAGCCCAAGGGGAGGAATAATAGCCAAAAACATTCAGTACTTC.

V gene TRBV9 combines with J gene TRBJ2-1; TRBD1 or TRBD2 may be the D gene (5 bases each). Trimming left V 5 bases short and J 10 bases short, with 16 bases between. The CDR3 runs to 13 residues. The germline gives CDR1 SGDLS, CDR2 YYNGEE. CDR3 in DNA: TGTGCCAGCAGTACCGGGACCGAATACGAGCAGTTCTTC. Translated: CASSTGTEYEQFF.

The rearrangement links TRBV6-1 to TRBJ1-3; weak D call: TRBD1 (5 bases). The CDR3 runs to 15 residues. Trimming took 5 bases from V and 2 from J, leaving 13 bases between them. CDR1 is MNHNS, CDR2 SASEGT, per germline. The CDR3, as DNA: TGTGCCAGCAGTAGAGGGGCAGTAGCTGGAAACACCATATATTTT. It translates to CASSRGAVAGNTIYF.

In this sample, this clonotype turned up a few times. The V gene is TRBV25-1, the J gene TRBJ1-1, with D uncertain. Looked up from germline, CDR1 is MGHDK and CDR2 is SYGVNS. The V end lost 2 bases, the J end lost 6 bases, and 4 bases lay between the germline ends. The CDR3 contains 11 residues. The CDR3 is CASSEQAEAFF. CDR3 DNA: TGTGCCAGCAGTGAACAAGCTGAAGCTTTCTTT.

The V call is TRBV6-1, the J call TRBJ1-1; D gene ambiguous. Germline CDR1 and CDR2: MNHNS and SASEGT. The CDR3 sequence is 13 residues long. The germline V and J ends were trimmed by 6 bases and 8 bases, with 16 bases remaining between them. The CDR3 region is CASRVLFGPEAFF. For the CDR3, the DNA is TGTGCCAGCAGAGTTCTGTTTGGACCAGAAGCTTTCTTT.

This clonotype came up many times. This chain uses TRBV27 with TRBJ2-7; 8 bases map to TRBD2. The CDR3 has 19 amino acids. Trimming removed 7 bases from V and 3 bases from J; junction bases left unmatched: 23. Germline CDR1 is MNHEY and CDR2 is SMNVEV (reference sequence). CDR3 amino acids: CASTLLSGAPDAADYEQYF. CDR3 in DNA: TGTGCCAGCACCCTGCTTAGCGGGGCCCCGGACGCTGCTGACTACGAGCAGTACTTC.

This rearrangement joins TRBV11-2 to TRBJ1-3; the D is unclear. This CDR3 has 13 residues. Germline lookup yields CDR1 SGHAT and CDR2 FQNNGV. V lost 10 bases and J lost 0, with 10 bases in between. The CDR3 loop reads CATSGNSGNTIYF. The CDR3 nucleotides are TGTGCCACCTCAGGAAACTCTGGAAACACCATATATTTT.

The chain recombines TRBV24-1 with TRBJ2-4; 7 nucleotides align to TRBD2. Germline V gene lookup returns CDR1 KGHDR and CDR2 SFDVKD. V shed 6 bases and J 0 bases; nucleotides not matched to a gene: 4. The CDR3 length is 15 residues. CDR3 nucleotides: TGTGCCACCAGTCTAGCGGAAAAAGCCAAAAACATTCAGTACTTC. Protein product: CATSLAEKAKNIQYF.

This clonotype has a count of ten or more. The V call is TRBV11-2, the J call TRBJ1-2, with TRBD1 as a possible D gene (5 bases). Germline assignment: CDR1 SGHAT and CDR2 FQNNGV. Trimming left V 4 bases short and J 4 bases short, with 13 bases between. The CDR3 totals 14 residues. The CDR3 sequence is CASSSSQGLYGYTF. As DNA, the CDR3 is TGTGCCAGCAGCTCCAGCCAGGGACTCTATGGCTACACCTTC.

The V call is TRBV11-2, the J call TRBJ2-2, with a tentative D call TRBD1 (5 bases). V dropped 5 bases and J dropped 9 bases, with 16 bases sitting between them. The CDR3 spans 14 residues. Per germline, CDR1 SGHAT and CDR2 FQNNGV. The CDR3 nucleotides are TGTGCCAGCAGCAAGACGAAGGGGCAAAGGGAGCTGTTTTTT. Protein: CASSKTKGQRELFF.